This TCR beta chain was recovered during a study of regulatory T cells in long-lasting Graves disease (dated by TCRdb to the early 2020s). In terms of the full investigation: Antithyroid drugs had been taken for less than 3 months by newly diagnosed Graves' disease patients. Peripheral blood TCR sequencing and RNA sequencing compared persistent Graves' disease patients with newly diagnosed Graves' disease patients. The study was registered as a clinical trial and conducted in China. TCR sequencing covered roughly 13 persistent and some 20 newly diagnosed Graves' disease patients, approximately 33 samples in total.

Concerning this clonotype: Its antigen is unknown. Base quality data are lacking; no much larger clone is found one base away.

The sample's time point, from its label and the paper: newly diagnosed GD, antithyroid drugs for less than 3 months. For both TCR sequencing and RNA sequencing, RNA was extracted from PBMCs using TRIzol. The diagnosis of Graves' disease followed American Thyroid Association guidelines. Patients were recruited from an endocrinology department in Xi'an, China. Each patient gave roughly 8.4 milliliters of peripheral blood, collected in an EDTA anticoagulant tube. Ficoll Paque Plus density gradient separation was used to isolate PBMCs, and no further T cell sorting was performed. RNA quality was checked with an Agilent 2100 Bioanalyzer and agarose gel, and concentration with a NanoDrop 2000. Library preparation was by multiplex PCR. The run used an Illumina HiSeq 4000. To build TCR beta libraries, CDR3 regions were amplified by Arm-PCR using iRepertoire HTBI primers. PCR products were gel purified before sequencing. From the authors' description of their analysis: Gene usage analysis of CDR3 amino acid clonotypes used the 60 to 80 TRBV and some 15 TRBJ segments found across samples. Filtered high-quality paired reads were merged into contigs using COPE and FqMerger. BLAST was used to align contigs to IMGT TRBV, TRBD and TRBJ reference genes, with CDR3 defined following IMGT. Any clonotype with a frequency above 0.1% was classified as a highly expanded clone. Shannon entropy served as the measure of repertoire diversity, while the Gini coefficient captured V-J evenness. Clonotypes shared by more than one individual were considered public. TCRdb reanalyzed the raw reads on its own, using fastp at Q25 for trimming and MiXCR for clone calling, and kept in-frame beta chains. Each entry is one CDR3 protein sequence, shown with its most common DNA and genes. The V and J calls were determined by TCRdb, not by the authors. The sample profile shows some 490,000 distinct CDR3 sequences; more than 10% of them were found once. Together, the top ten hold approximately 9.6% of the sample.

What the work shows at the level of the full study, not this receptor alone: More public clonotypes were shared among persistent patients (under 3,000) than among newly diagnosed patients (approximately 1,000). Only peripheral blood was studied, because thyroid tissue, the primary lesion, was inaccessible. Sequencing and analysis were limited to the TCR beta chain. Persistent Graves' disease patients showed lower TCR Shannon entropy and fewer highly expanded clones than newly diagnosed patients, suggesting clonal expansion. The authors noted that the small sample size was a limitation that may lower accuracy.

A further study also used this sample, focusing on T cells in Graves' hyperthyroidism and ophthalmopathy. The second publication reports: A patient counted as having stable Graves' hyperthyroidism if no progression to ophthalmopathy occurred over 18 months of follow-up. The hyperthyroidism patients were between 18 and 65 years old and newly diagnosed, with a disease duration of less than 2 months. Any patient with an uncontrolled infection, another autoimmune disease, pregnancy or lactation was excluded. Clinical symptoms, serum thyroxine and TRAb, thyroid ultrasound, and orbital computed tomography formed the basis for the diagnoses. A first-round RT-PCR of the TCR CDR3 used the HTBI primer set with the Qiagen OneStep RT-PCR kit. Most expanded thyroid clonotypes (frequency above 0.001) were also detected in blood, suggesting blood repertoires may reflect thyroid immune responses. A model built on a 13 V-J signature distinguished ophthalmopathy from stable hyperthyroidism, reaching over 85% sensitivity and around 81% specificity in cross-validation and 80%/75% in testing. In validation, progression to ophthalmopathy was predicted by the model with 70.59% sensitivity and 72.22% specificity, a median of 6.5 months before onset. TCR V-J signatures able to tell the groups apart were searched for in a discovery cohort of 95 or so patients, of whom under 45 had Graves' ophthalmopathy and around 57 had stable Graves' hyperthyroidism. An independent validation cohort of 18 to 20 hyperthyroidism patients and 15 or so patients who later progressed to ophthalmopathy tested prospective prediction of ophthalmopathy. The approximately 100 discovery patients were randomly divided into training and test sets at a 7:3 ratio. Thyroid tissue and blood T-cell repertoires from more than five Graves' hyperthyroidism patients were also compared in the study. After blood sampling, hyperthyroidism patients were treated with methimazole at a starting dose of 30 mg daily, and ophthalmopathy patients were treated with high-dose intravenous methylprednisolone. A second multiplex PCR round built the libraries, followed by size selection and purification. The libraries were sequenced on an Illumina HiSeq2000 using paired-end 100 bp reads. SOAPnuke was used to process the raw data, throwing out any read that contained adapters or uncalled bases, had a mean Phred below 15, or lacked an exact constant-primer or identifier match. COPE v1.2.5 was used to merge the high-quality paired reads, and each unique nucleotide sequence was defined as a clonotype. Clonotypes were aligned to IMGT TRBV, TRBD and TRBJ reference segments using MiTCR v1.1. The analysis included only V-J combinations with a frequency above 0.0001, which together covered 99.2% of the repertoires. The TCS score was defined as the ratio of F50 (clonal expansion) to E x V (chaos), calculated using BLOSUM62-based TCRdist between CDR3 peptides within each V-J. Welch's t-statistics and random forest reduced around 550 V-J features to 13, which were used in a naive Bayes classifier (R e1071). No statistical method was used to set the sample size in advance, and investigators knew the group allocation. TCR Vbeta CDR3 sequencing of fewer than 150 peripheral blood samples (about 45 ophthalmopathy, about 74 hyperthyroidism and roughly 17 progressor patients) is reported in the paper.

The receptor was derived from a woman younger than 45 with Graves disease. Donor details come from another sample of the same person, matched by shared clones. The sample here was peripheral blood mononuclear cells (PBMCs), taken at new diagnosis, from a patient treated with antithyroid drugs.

The nucleotide sequence is TGTGCCAGCGTGGTTAGCGGGAGGGCGTACAATGAGCAGTTCTTC. Its protein product is CASVVSGRAYNEQFF. The chain employs TRBV7-9 and TRBJ2-1; 11 junctional bases match TRBD2. Germline trimming amounts to 8 bases on V and 4 bases on J, with 7 as the count of junction bases outside the gene matches. Per the germline V gene (reference sequence), SEHNR is the CDR1 and FQNEAQ is the CDR2. The CDR3, cysteine through phenylalanine, is 15 amino acids long. Only the CDR3 DNA stays, 45 bases, in frame from base 1.